These T cell receptor beta chains were read from a single sample in a study of T cell responses to AZD1222 COVID-19 vaccine. Sequencing used immunoSEQ multiplex PCR; TCRdb keeps in-frame clones, though not all of them. The sample consists of roughly 160,000 clones, about 91% of them appearing once. The sequenced sample was peripheral blood, obtained on day 0 of MenACWY control vaccination. These receptors were obtained from an adult in good health. Each CDR3 is given with its conserved first and last residue. D genes are given only for firm matches. A row's size may be missing; if present it is once, few, many or a size class.

TRBJ1-5,TRBV7-9,NA,NA,CASSPDSQPQHF,TGTGCCAGCAGCCCGGACAGCCAGCCCCAGCATTTT
TRBJ2-7,TRBV7-9,TRBD1,NA,CASPPPGTGPGEQYF,TGTGCCAGCCCCCCGCCGGGGACAGGGCCCGGCGAGCAGTACTTC
TRBJ1-5,TRBV18,TRBD1,NA,CASSNGQGSYSNQPQHF,TGTGCCAGCTCAAACGGACAGGGGAGCTATAGCAATCAGCCCCAGCATTTT
TRBJ2-3,TRBV18,TRBD2,once,CASSPQTGGGDTQYF,TGTGCCAGCTCACCCCAGACGGGAGGGGGAGATACGCAGTATTTT
TRBJ1-2,TRBV27,NA,NA,CASTKQGFYDGYTF,TGTGCCAGCACTAAACAGGGCTTTTACGATGGCTACACCTTC
TRBJ1-6,TRBV9,TRBD1,NA,CASSVAGTGHSPLHF,TGTGCCAGCAGCGTCGCCGGGACAGGGCATTCACCCCTCCACTTT
TRBJ2-1,TRBV28,TRBD2,NA,CASSLAGVYNEQFF,TGTGCCAGTTCTCTAGCGGGAGTCTACAATGAGCAGTTCTTC
TRBJ1-2,TRBV4-3,TRBD1,NA,CASSLGQGAVYGYTF,TGCGCCAGCAGCTTGGGACAGGGGGCGGTCTATGGCTACACCTTC
TRBJ2-7,TRBV18,NA,NA,CASSPFGGVTYEQYF,TGTGCCAGCTCACCATTTGGCGGGGTAACCTACGAGCAGTACTTC
TRBJ1-2,TRBV23-1,NA,NA,CASSPIVSGYTF,TGCGCCAGCAGTCCTATCGTCAGTGGCTACACCTTC
TRBJ2-7,TRBV3-1/TRBV3-2,TRBD1,NA,CASSQAGTAYEQYF,TGTGCCAGCAGCCAAGCCGGGACAGCCTACGAGCAGTACTTC
TRBJ1-1,TRBV7-8,TRBD1,few,CASSLAGGTGAVYTEAFF,TGTGCCAGCAGCTTAGCGGGCGGGACAGGGGCTGTGTACACTGAAGCTTTCTTT
TRBJ2-7,TRBV9,TRBD2,NA,CASSVGTSNTEQYF,TGTGCCAGCAGCGTTGGGACTAGCAATACCGAGCAGTACTTC
TRBJ1-4,TRBV7-9,NA,NA,CASSLGARDNEKLFF,TGTGCCAGCAGCTTAGGTGCACGTGATAATGAAAAACTGTTTTTT
TRBJ2-3,TRBV7-6,NA,NA,CASSPGEAASTDTQYF,TGTGCCAGCAGCCCGGGGGAGGCCGCTAGCACAGATACGCAGTATTTT
TRBJ2-5,TRBV4-1,TRBD2,NA,CASSRASGRVEETQYF,TGCGCCAGCAGCCGAGCGAGCGGGAGGGTCGAAGAGACCCAGTACTTC
TRBJ1-1,TRBV11-3,NA,NA,CASSLLASVNTEAFF,TGTGCCAGCAGCCTCCTAGCGTCGGTGAACACTGAAGCTTTCTTT
TRBJ1-4,TRBV30,TRBD1,NA,CAWSPIGDRLTTNEKLFF,TGTGCCTGGAGTCCTATTGGGGACAGGCTAACAACTAATGAAAAACTGTTTTTT
TRBJ2-7,TRBV9,TRBD2,NA,CASSAEGLAGGYYEQYF,TGTGCCAGCAGCGCGGAGGGGCTAGCGGGAGGCTACTACGAGCAGTACTTC
TRBJ2-5,TRBV27,NA,once,CASRGPFLETQYF,TGTGCCAGCCGGGGACCGTTCTTGGAGACCCAGTACTTC
TRBJ2-5,TRBV6-6,NA,NA,CASSSSTGQETQYF,TGTGCCAGCAGTTCGTCGACAGGCCAAGAGACCCAGTACTTC
TRBJ1-2,TRBV29-1,NA,NA,CSVGRGARGYTF,TGCAGCGTTGGGAGGGGGGCGCGAGGCTACACCTTC
TRBJ2-1,TRBV5-1,TRBD2,NA,CASSSGLAGGYNEQFF,TGCGCCAGCAGCTCTGGACTAGCGGGAGGGTACAATGAGCAGTTCTTC
TRBJ2-3,TRBV24-1,NA,NA,CATSDFGGRGTDTQYF,TGTGCCACCAGTGATTTCGGGGGCAGGGGCACAGATACGCAGTATTTT